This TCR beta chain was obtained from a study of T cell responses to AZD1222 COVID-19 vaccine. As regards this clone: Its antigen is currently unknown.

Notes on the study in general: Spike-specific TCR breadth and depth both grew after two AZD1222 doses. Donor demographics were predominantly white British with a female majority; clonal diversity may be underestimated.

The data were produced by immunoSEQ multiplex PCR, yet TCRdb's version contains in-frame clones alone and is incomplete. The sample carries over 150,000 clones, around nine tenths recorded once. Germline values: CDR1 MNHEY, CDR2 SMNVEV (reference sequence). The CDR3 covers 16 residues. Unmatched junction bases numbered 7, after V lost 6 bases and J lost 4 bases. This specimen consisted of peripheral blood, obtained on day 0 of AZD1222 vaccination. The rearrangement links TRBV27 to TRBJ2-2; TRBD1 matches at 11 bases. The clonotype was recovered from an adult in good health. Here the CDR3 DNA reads TGTGCCAGCAGCTTCGCGGACAGGGGGCTCACCGGGGAGCTGTTTTTT. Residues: CASSFADRGLTGELFF.